Below are 19 T cell receptor beta chains sequenced from a single sample in a study of T-cell memory formation after mild COVID-19. A single record per CDR3 protein comes from TCRdb applying MiXCR to the 5' RACE reads. The table has about 260,000 distinct CDR3 sequences, around 8% seen once. Source material: PBMCs or a T cell subset sorted from them (not recorded which). These receptors came from a man younger than 35 who had mild COVID-19 (a few samples of this study predate the infection). Cell type and time point are not known.

The V and J genes are TRBV18 and TRBJ1-2, with D perhaps TRBD1 (5 bases). Trimming removed 3 bases at V and 3 bases at J, with 17 bases between. This CDR3 is 16 amino acids long. Looked up from germline, CDR1 is KGHSH and CDR2 is LQKENI. This CDR3 reads CASSPQGLGLDYGYTF. The CDR3 coding sequence is TGTGCCAGCTCACCCCAGGGACTCGGGCTAGACTATGGCTACACCTTC.

This clonotype has only a few counts. The chain is built from TRBV20-1 and TRBJ2-6, with D possibly matching TRBD2 (6 bases). The CDR3 spans 16 residues. CDR1 and CDR2 from the germline V gene are DFQATT and SNEGSKA (reference sequence). CDR3 bases: TGCAGGGCCTCGGGCGGGACCCAGTCTGGGGCCAACGTCCTGACTTTC. Its protein product is CRASGGTQSGANVLTF.

The chain couples TRBV27 to TRBJ2-3, with D perhaps TRBD1 (6 bases). Trimming shortened V by 6 bases and J by 2 bases, and 18 bases separated the two germline ends. Germline-derived CDR1 and CDR2 are MNHEY and SMNVEV (reference sequence). There are 16 residues in the CDR3. CDR3 amino acids: CASSPQTGSPTDTQYF. In DNA form, the CDR3 reads TGTGCCAGCAGCCCCCAAACAGGGTCCCCCACAGATACGCAGTATTTT.

This clonotype was counted many times. This sequence joins TRBV7-9 and TRBJ2-7, with D uncertain. The CDR3 is 15 residues long. V lost 1 base, J lost 1 base, and 11 bases lay in between. The V gene's germline CDR1 is SEHNR and CDR2 FQNEAQ (reference sequence). CDR3 coding DNA: TGTGCCAGCAGCTTAGGGGGTCCAAGGTCCTACGAGCAGTACTTC. Translation gives CASSLGGPRSYEQYF.

The J gene is TRBJ1-5, the V gene TRBV3-1; TRBD1 aligns across 7 bases. Germline assignment: CDR1 LGHDT and CDR2 YNNKEL (reference sequence). CDR3 length: 14 residues. The V segment lost 0 bases and the J segment 7 bases; nucleotides outside the gene matches: 3. In DNA form, the CDR3 reads TGTGCCAGCAGCCAAGATAGGGGGCTCCAGCCCCAGCATTTT. It encodes CASSQDRGLQPQHF.

The V and J genes are TRBV29-1 and TRBJ2-3, with a possible D match to TRBD1 (6 bases). Per the germline V gene, CDR1 is SQVTM and CDR2 is ANQGSEA. Trimming cost V 8 bases and J 2 bases, with 23 bases left between them. The CDR3 totals 16 residues. The CDR3 sequence: CSTPGTSNSPTDTQYF. The CDR3 DNA reads as TGCAGCACACCCGGGACAAGTAATTCGCCCACAGATACGCAGTATTTT.

This chain connects TRBV11-2 to TRBJ2-1, with 10 bases aligning to TRBD1. CDR1 is SGHAT and CDR2 is FQNNGV in the germline V gene. The CDR3 contains 16 residues. V was clipped by 0 bases and J by 8 bases; unmatched bases: 7. In nucleotides, the CDR3 is TGTGCCAGCAGCTTAGATATCGGGACAGGGGAAGATGAGCAGTTCTTC. As protein: CASSLDIGTGEDEQFF.

The V gene is TRBV6-1, the J gene TRBJ2-5; weak D call: TRBD1 (6 bases). Trimming took off 6 bases at V and 4 bases at J, with 12 bases between the two ends. Germline CDR1 MNHNS, CDR2 SASEGT. The CDR3 spans 13 residues. CDR3 nucleotides: TGTGCCAGCAGGCCGACAGGTGGAGAGACCCAGTACTTC. It is translated as CASRPTGGETQYF.

V and J are TRBV30 and TRBJ1-6; D unresolved. V was trimmed by 0 bases and J by 9 bases, leaving 9 bases between them. This CDR3 region has 13 residues. Germline V gives CDR1 GTSNPN, CDR2 SVGIG (reference sequence). The CDR3 nucleotides read TGTGCCTGGAGTGTACAAGGGAGTTCACCCCTCCACTTT. Amino acids: CAWSVQGSSPLHF.

This clonotype has ten or more counts. The chain uses TRBV12-3 or TRBV12-4 and TRBJ2-7; TRBD1 agrees at 8 bases. The junction had 7 bases not matched to a gene; V was cut back by 5 bases and J by 4 bases. CDR3 length: 14 residues. DNA for the CDR3: TGTGCCAGCAGTGGGACAGGAGGACCGTACGAGCAGTACTTC. Translation gives CASSGTGGPYEQYF.

The gene calls are TRBV10-3 and TRBJ2-1, with D possibly TRBD2 on 6 matching bases. CDR1 and CDR2 (germline): ENHRY, SYGVKD. V was shortened by 7 bases and J by 8 bases, with 18 bases between the two germline ends. The CDR3 has 14 residues. The CDR3 bases are TGTGCCATCATTTGGAGGGGACCTCAGGATGAGCAGTTCTTC. Its protein is CAIIWRGPQDEQFF.

The rearrangement joins TRBV7-2 to TRBJ2-5, with D uncertain. Trimming took off 2 bases at V and 5 bases at J, with 6 bases between the two ends. The germline CDR1 and CDR2 sequences are SGHTA and FQGNSA. This CDR3 region has 12 residues. CDR3 nucleotides: TGTGCCAGCAGCTTAAGGTTTGAGACCCAGTACTTC. Protein product: CASSLRFETQYF.

This clonotype was detected only a few times. This sequence joins TRBV28 and TRBJ1-1; the D gene is possibly TRBD1 (6 bases). V gave up 6 bases and J gave up 8 bases, with 19 bases separating them. CDR3 length: 14 amino acids. Germline CDR1 is MDHEN and CDR2 is SYDVKM. As DNA, the CDR3 is TGTGCCAGCAGCCCCGGACAGACCCAGGGGGAAGCTTTCTTT. The encoded protein is CASSPGQTQGEAFF.

This clonotype was found many times. This chain uses TRBV10-3 with TRBJ2-3; D is perhaps TRBD2 (6 bases). Germline assignment: CDR1 ENHRY and CDR2 SYGVKD. V was shortened by 2 bases and J by 6 bases, with 18 bases between the two germline ends. The CDR3 is 16 residues long. CDR3 sequence (DNA): TGTGCCATCAGTGAGGGGACTTCCGGAAGTGTTGATACGCAGTATTTT. This encodes CAISEGTSGSVDTQYF.

This clonotype was seen only a few times. This chain uses TRBV6-2 or TRBV6-3 with TRBJ2-1; TRBD2 matches at 13 bases. The V gene's germline CDR1 is MNHEY and CDR2 SVGEGT. The CDR3 totals 15 residues. Unmatched junction bases numbered 3, after V lost 5 bases and J lost 5 bases. Here the CDR3 DNA reads TGTGCCAGCAGTCACACTAGCGGGGGGGACAATGAGCAGTTCTTC. This translates into CASSHTSGGDNEQFF.

This clonotype has more than one count but fewer than ten. The chain links TRBV19 to TRBJ2-7; TRBD2 aligns across 10 bases. The CDR3 has 14 residues. V lost 8 bases to trimming and J lost 4 bases; unmatched junction nucleotides: 8. Germline CDR1 and CDR2: LNHDA and SQIVND (reference sequence). Here the CDR3 reads CASRASGGAYEQYV. In DNA form, the CDR3 reads TGTGCCAGTCGCGCGAGCGGGGGGGCATACGAGCAGTACGTC.

This clonotype appeared a few times. This chain uses TRBV4-3 with TRBJ2-3; 7 bases are a match to TRBD1. The V segment lost 0 bases and the J segment 7 bases; nucleotides outside the gene matches: 7. Germline lookup yields CDR1 LGHNA and CDR2 YSLEER. The CDR3 runs 15 residues. The CDR3 is CASSQEVGTAYTQYF. In nucleotides, the CDR3 is TGCGCCAGCAGCCAAGAGGTCGGGACAGCTTATACGCAGTATTTT.

This clonotype occurred a few times. The CDR3 DNA reads TGTGCCAGCAGCCCTCAGGGGGCGGGTGAAAAACTGTTTTTT. Its protein product is CASSPQGAGEKLFF. The chain combines TRBV9 with TRBJ1-4, with 8 bases matching TRBD1. CDR3 length equals 14 residues. Germline loops: CDR1 SGDLS, CDR2 YYNGEE. J lost 7 bases, V lost 4 bases, and 6 bases had no gene match.

This clonotype was detected a few times. The chain joins TRBV30 to TRBJ1-1; D not resolved. Germline V gives CDR1 GTSNPN, CDR2 SVGIG (reference sequence). Deletions cut 2 bases from V and 3 bases from J, with 7 bases between. The CDR3 is 12 amino acids. The CDR3 DNA sequence: TGTGCCTGGAGTCGGCCCTACACTGAAGCTTTCTTT. Translated: CAWSRPYTEAFF. Drawing the rest from reference TRBV30 and TRBJ1-1, the complete variable domain is SQTIHQWPATLVQPVGSPLSLECTVEGTSNPNLYWYRQAAGRGLQLLFYSVGIGQISSEVPQNLSASRPQDRQFILSSKKLLLSDSGFYLCAWSRPYTEAFFGQGTRLTVV.